A single sample is the source of the 29 T cell receptor beta chains below, sequenced in a study of cytomegalovirus exposure and HLA in healthy donors. The PCR employed 60 Vbeta primers together with 13 Jbeta primers. Here immunoSEQ multiplex PCR was the method, and the copy in TCRdb shows in-frame clones only, minus some. The sample holds roughly 120,000 clones, around 77% seen once. What was sequenced was PBMCs. The receptor source for this set is a human donor in good health.

This sequence joins TRBV19 and TRBJ1-1, with D unclear. The V gene lost 1 base and the J gene lost 1 base, with 10 bases spanning the gap. CDR3 size: 15 residues. Germline V gene data show CDR1 as LNHDA and CDR2 as SQIVND (reference sequence). This CDR3 reads CASSIVNNANTEAFF. The DNA of the CDR3 is TGTGCCAGTAGTATAGTCAACAATGCGAACACTGAAGCTTTCTTT.

As regards this clone: Other DNA sequences from this sample encode an identical CDR3 as well. The chain is built from TRBV27 and TRBJ1-2, with a tentative D call TRBD1 (6 bases). The germline CDR1 and CDR2 sequences are MNHEY and SMNVEV (reference sequence). The V and J ends lost 0 bases and 2 bases respectively, with 10 bases between them. This CDR3 has 15 amino acids. The CDR3 loop is CASSLSSGVNYGYTF. CDR3 in DNA: TGTGCCAGCAGTTTATCCTCAGGGGTAAACTATGGCTACACCTTC.

This chain uses TRBV11-2 with TRBJ2-1, with D possibly TRBD2 on 5 matching bases. Trimming took 0 bases from V and 5 from J, leaving 11 bases between them. Per the germline V gene, CDR1 is SGHAT and CDR2 is FQNNGV. This CDR3 spans 15 amino acids. This CDR3 reads CASSLESGFHNEQFF. Written as DNA, the CDR3 is TGTGCCAGCAGCTTAGAGTCGGGGTTCCACAATGAGCAGTTCTTC.

The table lists this clone with a count of one. V and J are TRBV18 and TRBJ2-2; TRBD1 matches at 10 bases. Germline CDR1 reads KGHSH; CDR2 reads LQKENI. The CDR3 runs 16 residues. The trim removed 3 bases at V and 6 bases at J, leaving 7 bases unmatched. The CDR3 protein is CASSPSPGTGAGELFF. The CDR3 DNA is TGTGCCAGCTCACCTAGTCCCGGGACAGGGGCCGGGGAGCTGTTTTTT.

The chain couples TRBV9 to TRBJ2-1; TRBD2 aligns across 7 bases. V gave up 0 bases and J gave up 5 bases; unmatched junction bases: 5. Germline values: CDR1 SGDLS, CDR2 YYNGEE. CDR3 size: 15 residues. This chain's CDR3 is CASSVETSVNNEQFF. In nucleotides, the CDR3 is TGTGCCAGCAGCGTAGAAACTAGCGTGAACAATGAGCAGTTCTTC.

Worth noting for this clone: A junction end diverges from the germline sequence, so it may reflect a read error. This chain links TRBV7-7 with TRBJ2-2; 10 bases match TRBD2. Germline assignment: CDR1 SSHAT and CDR2 FNYEAQ (reference sequence). CDR3 length equals 16 residues. The CDR3 protein is CASSRTGTSVSGELFF. CDR3 in DNA: TGTGCTAGCAGCCGCACTGGGACTAGCGTTTCCGGGGAGCTGTTTTTT.

This clone is labeled as medium-sized. J is TRBJ2-1 and V is TRBV18; 8 bases are shared with TRBD1. In germline, CDR1 is KGHSH, CDR2 LQKENI. Germline trimming cut 3 bases from V and 5 bases from J; bases unmatched to any gene: 6. This CDR3 spans 15 amino acids. The CDR3 DNA is TGTGCCAGCTCACCGGACAGGGTATCAGACAATGAGCAGTTCTTC. Amino acids: CASSPDRVSDNEQFF.

The rearrangement uses TRBV6-5 and TRBJ2-7; 12 nucleotides match TRBD1. Germline CDR1 is MNHEY and CDR2 is SVGAGI. The CDR3 has 15 amino acids. V was pared by 8 bases and J by 9 bases, with 14 bases of the junction left unmatched. In nucleotides, the CDR3 is TGTGCCAGCCGCCCTCCGGGGACAGGGGGCGCCGGGCAGTACTTC. It specifies CASRPPGTGGAGQYF.

This chain uses TRBV7-9 with TRBJ1-3; no firm D call. Trimming removed 3 bases from V and 2 bases from J, with 11 bases in between. This CDR3 is 15 amino acids long. Looked up from germline, CDR1 is SEHNR and CDR2 is FQNEAQ (reference sequence). CDR3 protein: CASSFLGGAGNTIYF. The DNA for the CDR3 is TGTGCCAGCAGCTTCCTTGGCGGAGCTGGAAACACCATATATTTT.

J is TRBJ1-6 and V is TRBV5-1, with 10 bases lining up with TRBD1. The junction had 3 bases not matched to a gene; V was cut back by 4 bases and J by 5 bases. The CDR3 length is 15 residues. Germline lookup yields CDR1 SGHRS and CDR2 YFSETQ. CDR3: CASSMGTGDNSPLHF. Written as DNA, the CDR3 is TGCGCCAGCAGCATGGGGACAGGGGATAATTCACCCCTCCACTTT.

The chain joins TRBV11-2 to TRBJ2-7; D is perhaps TRBD1 (6 bases). V shed 4 bases and J shed 2 bases, with 15 bases lying between them. The V gene's germline CDR1 is SGHAT and CDR2 FQNNGV. CDR3 size: 15 residues. CDR3 nucleotide sequence: TGTGCCAGCAGCTCCCCTGGGACAACAGCCTACGAGCAGTACTTC. It codes for CASSSPGTTAYEQYF.

This clone came up once. This chain joins TRBV9 and TRBJ1-1; D is possibly TRBD1 (5 bases). The CDR3 is made up of 14 amino acids. CDR1 is SGDLS and CDR2 is YYNGEE in the germline V gene. Trimming shortened V by 3 bases and J by 1 base, and 10 bases separated the two germline ends. This CDR3 reads CASSAQTGNTEAFF. CDR3 nucleotides: TGTGCCAGCAGCGCCCAAACAGGGAACACTGAAGCTTTCTTT.

The genes are TRBV5-1 and TRBJ2-1, with 9 bases fitting TRBD2. Per germline, CDR1 SGHRS and CDR2 YFSETQ. Trimming took 0 bases from V and 7 from J; bases not matched to a gene: 5. This CDR3 contains 15 residues. DNA for the CDR3: TGCGCCAGCAGCTTGGTAGCGGGAGTAAGGAATGAGCAGTTCTTC. Translating gives CASSLVAGVRNEQFF.

The chain has TRBV2 and TRBJ2-3, with 8 bases lining up with TRBD2. This CDR3 spans 16 amino acids. The germline V gene encodes CDR1 SNHLY and CDR2 FYNNEI. V was pared by 3 bases and J by 2 bases, with 7 bases of the junction left unmatched. The CDR3: CASSDGTSRDTDTQYF. The DNA of the CDR3 is TGTGCCAGCAGTGATGGGACTAGTCGCGACACAGATACGCAGTATTTT.

The J gene is TRBJ2-2, the V gene TRBV13; TRBD1 agrees at 8 bases. Germline CDR1 reads PRHDT; CDR2 reads FYEKMQ (reference sequence). The CDR3 contains 16 residues. Trimming removed 5 bases from V and 6 bases from J; junction bases left unmatched: 11. CDR3 DNA sequence: TGTGCCAGCAGCCCGAGGACAGGGACCGTCGCCGGGGAGCTGTTTTTT. Residues: CASSPRTGTVAGELFF. The full variable domain, with the rest looked up from reference TRBV13 and TRBJ2-2, is AAGVIQSPRHLIKEKRETATLKCYPIPRHDTVYWYQQGPGQDPQFLISFYEKMQSDKGSIPDRFSAQQFSDYHSELNMSSLELGDSALYFCASSPRTGTVAGELFFGEGSRLTVL.

The chain is built from TRBV10-3 and TRBJ1-2; perhaps TRBD1 as D (6 bases). V was clipped by 5 bases and J by 6 bases, with 13 bases between them. CDR1 and CDR2 from the germline V gene are ENHRY and SYGVKD. This CDR3 region has 13 residues. CDR3 nucleotide sequence: TGTGCCATCAGTTTCCAGGGGATTGATGGCTACACCTTC. Protein product: CAISFQGIDGYTF.

The chain has TRBV5-5 and TRBJ2-7, with D perhaps TRBD2 (5 bases). There are 14 residues in the CDR3. Germline V CDR1 and CDR2: SGHKS, YYEKEE (reference sequence). Trimming removed 0 bases at V and 3 bases at J, with 10 bases between. CDR3 DNA: TGTGCCAGCAGCTTGGGGACTGTTAACTACGAGCAGTACTTC. Its translation is CASSLGTVNYEQYF.

The chain joins TRBV6-1 to TRBJ1-1, with D uncertain. Per germline, CDR1 MNHNS and CDR2 SASEGT. V shed 2 bases and J shed 8 bases, with 9 bases lying between them. This CDR3 comprises 12 residues. CDR3: CASSEYTGEAFF. CDR3 coding DNA: TGTGCCAGCAGTGAATATACCGGGGAAGCTTTCTTT.

The CDR3 reads CASSAYEGQGQEKLFF. CDR3 nucleotides: TGTGCCAGCAGCGCGTACGAGGGACAGGGCCAGGAAAAACTGTTTTTT. The chain recombines TRBV27 with TRBJ1-4; 9 bases are a match to TRBD1. V lost 6 bases to trimming and J lost 8 bases; unmatched junction nucleotides: 13. Germline lookup yields CDR1 MNHEY and CDR2 SMNVEV (reference sequence). The CDR3 length is 16 residues.

This clone was seen once. The DNA for the CDR3 is TGTGCCAGCAGCCGGCGACGGGGGGCTTCACGCACAGATACGCAGTATTTT. Encoded protein: CASSRRRGASRTDTQYF. The V and J genes are TRBV7-9 and TRBJ2-3, with D perhaps TRBD2 (7 bases). The CDR3 runs to 17 residues. V lost 5 bases, J lost 1 base, and 19 bases lay in between. Germline CDR1 is SEHNR and CDR2 is FQNEAQ (reference sequence).

This chain connects TRBV5-1 to TRBJ2-7; 10 nucleotides line up with TRBD2. The CDR3 covers 16 residues. V shed 0 bases and J 3 bases; nucleotides not matched to a gene: 6. Germline assignment: CDR1 SGHRS and CDR2 YFSETQ. The chain's CDR3 is CASSLGGTSANYEQYF. The CDR3 DNA sequence: TGCGCCAGCAGCTTGGGAGGGACTAGCGCTAACTACGAGCAGTACTTC.

The rearrangement links TRBV27 to TRBJ2-2, with TRBD1 identical over 7 bases. With V trimmed by 6 bases and J by 6 bases, 4 bases remained unmatched. This CDR3 is built from 13 residues. The germline V gene has CDR1 MNHEY and CDR2 SMNVEV (reference sequence). The CDR3 here is CASSHQGAGELFF. The CDR3 DNA reads as TGTGCCAGCAGCCATCAGGGGGCCGGGGAGCTGTTTTTT.

The rearrangement links TRBV5-5 to TRBJ1-1; 11 bases fit TRBD1. This CDR3 comprises 16 residues. Looked up from germline, CDR1 is SGHKS and CDR2 is YYEKEE (reference sequence). The V segment lost 2 bases and the J segment 0 bases; nucleotides outside the gene matches: 3. The CDR3 protein is CASSFQGQGVNTEAFF. CDR3 coding DNA: TGTGCCAGCAGCTTTCAGGGACAGGGGGTGAACACTGAAGCTTTCTTT.

J is TRBJ2-5 and V is TRBV6-5; 9 bases fit TRBD1. The CDR3 runs to 15 residues. CDR1 is MNHEY, CDR2 SVGAGI, per germline. V was clipped by 6 bases and J by 4 bases; unmatched bases: 9. CDR3 bases: TGTGCCAGCAGGCGGGACAGGGTAAAGGTAGAGACCCAGTACTTC. Translating it yields CASRRDRVKVETQYF.

This rearrangement joins TRBV27 to TRBJ2-7; 7 nucleotides match TRBD2. Germline lookup yields CDR1 MNHEY and CDR2 SMNVEV (reference sequence). The junction had 6 bases not matched to a gene; V was cut back by 2 bases and J by 2 bases. This CDR3 comprises 15 residues. The CDR3 region is CASSLAPRETYEQYF. CDR3 in DNA: TGTGCCAGCAGTTTAGCCCCGCGGGAGACCTACGAGCAGTACTTC.

The CDR3 DNA follows: TGTGCCAGCAGCGTGGGCCAGGGGTTGGACACTGAAGCTTTCTTT. Translating gives CASSVGQGLDTEAFF. The rearrangement links TRBV9 to TRBJ1-1; perhaps TRBD1 as D (6 bases). Germline V gives CDR1 SGDLS, CDR2 YYNGEE. The CDR3 is 15 amino acids. Trimming left V 2 bases short and J 3 bases short, with 14 bases between.

V usage is TRBV28 and J usage is TRBJ1-5, with 10 bases that match TRBD1. The length of the CDR3 is 17 residues. The junction had 13 bases not matched to a gene; V was cut back by 10 bases and J by 1 base. From germline, CDR1 is MDHEN and CDR2 SYDVKM. CDR3 residues: CATPRDRGRPSNQPQHF. CDR3 DNA: TGTGCCACCCCCAGGGACAGGGGAAGACCCAGCAATCAGCCCCAGCATTTT.

The count of this clone is one. The chain joins TRBV7-6 to TRBJ2-1; D remains unclear. CDR1 and CDR2 (germline): SGHVS, FNYEAQ. V was pared by 4 bases and J by 2 bases, with 6 bases between. The CDR3 spans 13 residues. The CDR3 nucleotides read TGTGCCAGCAGCTCGGAGACCTACAATGAGCAGTTCTTC. It specifies CASSSETYNEQFF.

The CDR3 sequence is CASSPDRVGTGNTIYF. DNA for the CDR3: TGTGCCAGCTCACCCGACAGGGTGGGCACTGGAAACACCATATATTTT. The chain has TRBV18 and TRBJ1-3, with 7 bases that match TRBD1. The V and J ends lost 3 bases and 2 bases, in that order; junction bases with no gene match: 7. Germline CDR1 reads KGHSH; CDR2 reads LQKENI. This CDR3 comprises 16 residues.